Listed below are T cell receptor beta chains from one sample, sequenced in a study of blood T cell repertoires in COVID-19. Data came from immunoSEQ multiplex PCR; TCRdb stores just in-frame clones and leaves some out. The sample records 150,000 or so clones, around 85% being singletons. The sequenced sample was peripheral blood. The receptor set was obtained from an elderly woman with acute or convalescent COVID-19. Each CDR3 is given with its conserved first and last residue. A D gene is named only where the DNA matches it firmly. Size is stated for part of the rows, as once, few or many counts, or as a class when the clone is expanded.

J gene	V gene	clone size	D gene	CDR3 protein	CDR3 DNA
TRBJ1-4	TRBV7-9	-	-	CASSLAEGRKLFF	TGTGCCAGCAGCTTAGCGGAGGGGAGAAAACTGTTTTTT
TRBJ1-1	TRBV7-8	few	-	CASSPGGLTEAFF	TGTGCCAGCAGCCCGGGAGGGTTGACTGAAGCTTTCTTT
TRBJ1-6	TRBV12-5	few	-	CASGWGTLSSYNSPLHF	TGTGCTAGTGGTTGGGGGACTTTGAGCTCCTATAATTCACCCCTCCACTTT
TRBJ2-1	TRBV18	-	TRBD1	CASSPPLQGALHNEQFF	TGTGCCAGCTCACCACCGCTGCAGGGGGCGCTTCACAATGAGCAGTTCTTC
TRBJ2-1	TRBV5-8	-	-	CASSSVAFSGYNEQFF	TGTGCCAGCAGCTCCGTAGCGTTCTCGGGTTACAATGAGCAGTTCTTC
TRBJ1-2	TRBV19	-	-	CASTRGGGPADGYTF	TGTGCCAGTACCAGGGGAGGGGGGCCTGCAGACGGCTACACCTTC
TRBJ1-4	TRBV24-1	-	TRBD1	CAVPGGTNEKLFF	TGTGCCGTCCCAGGGGGAACTAATGAAAAACTGTTTTTT
TRBJ1-2	TRBV9	-	TRBD1	CASAYDRDGINYGYTF	TGTGCCTCCGCCTACGACAGGGATGGAATTAACTATGGCTACACCTTC
TRBJ2-3	TRBV19	-	-	CASSINGDTDTQYF	TGTGCCAGTAGTATTAACGGGGACACAGATACGCAGTATTTT
TRBJ2-3	TRBV30	-	-	CAWPQTGGGQLVKQYF	TGTGCCTGGCCCCAAACGGGGGGGGGACAGCTGGTAAAGCAGTATTTT
TRBJ2-5	TRBV12-5	-	-	CASGRGTEETQYF	TGTGCTAGTGGCCGCGGGACAGAAGAGACCCAGTACTTC
TRBJ1-2	TRBV21-1	few	-	CASRKTGPYSPNYGYTF	TGTGCCAGCAGAAAGACAGGGCCTTATTCCCCTAACTATGGCTACACCTTC
TRBJ1-4	TRBV24-1	few	TRBD1	CATSDLGQEGDEKLFF	TGTGCCACCAGTGATCTTGGACAGGAAGGGGATGAAAAACTGTTTTTT
TRBJ2-5	TRBV29-1	-	-	CSVESSRSRETQYF	TGCAGCGTTGAAAGTAGTAGGAGTCGGGAGACCCAGTACTTC
TRBJ2-2	TRBV18	-	-	CASSPPSGASTGELFF	TGTGCCAGCTCACCACCGTCAGGGGCGAGCACCGGGGAGCTGTTTTTT
TRBJ1-4	TRBV5-6	once	TRBD1	CASSSVDRAGEKLFF	TGTGCCAGCAGCTCAGTAGACAGGGCGGGCGAAAAACTGTTTTTT
TRBJ1-4	TRBV6-5	few	-	CASSPSQGVEKLFF	TGTGCCAGCAGCCCCTCCCAAGGGGTTGAAAAACTGTTTTTT
TRBJ2-2	TRBV7-9	few	-	CASSWGGMKGSGELFF	TGTGCCAGCAGCTGGGGCGGAATGAAGGGGTCCGGGGAGCTGTTTTTT
TRBJ1-5	TRBV15	few	TRBD1	CATTPDRGLSHSNQPQHF	TGTGCCACCACTCCGGACAGGGGTTTATCCCATAGCAATCAGCCCCAGCATTTT
TRBJ1-4	TRBV9	-	-	CASSVAVGRDEKLFF	TGTGCCAGCAGCGTAGCGGTCGGCCGGGATGAAAAACTGTTTTTT
TRBJ1-4	TRBV7-2	-	TRBD1	CASSPQTQGAAEKLFF	TGTGCCAGCAGCCCGCAAACTCAGGGGGCGGCAGAAAAACTGTTTTTT
TRBJ2-3	TRBV10-3	-	-	CAISGDFPSTDTQYF	TGTGCCATCAGTGGGGACTTCCCTAGCACAGATACGCAGTATTTT
TRBJ2-3	TRBV29-1	-	TRBD1	CSVGRTGNADTQYF	TGCAGCGTTGGCCGGACAGGTAATGCGGATACGCAGTATTTT
TRBJ2-1	TRBV19	-	TRBD1	CASSFDRAQFF	TGTGCCAGTTCCTTCGACAGGGCCCAGTTCTTC
TRBJ1-5	TRBV7-8	-	-	CASSLVRGNNQPQHF	TGTGCCAGCAGCTTAGTTAGGGGCAACAATCAGCCCCAGCATTTT
TRBJ1-4	TRBV6-6	-	-	CASSYRSNEKLFF	TGTGCCAGCAGTTACCGCAGTAATGAAAAACTGTTTTTT
TRBJ2-1	TRBV2	-	-	CASSGGLTIYNEQFF	TGTGCCAGCAGCGGGGGACTCACAATCTACAATGAGCAGTTCTTC
TRBJ2-7	TRBV12-3/TRBV12-4	-	TRBD2	CASSFGGNDEQYF	TGTGCCAGCAGTTTCGGGGGGAACGACGAGCAGTACTTC
TRBJ1-2	TRBV28	-	TRBD1	CASSLIPTGAGYTF	TGTGCCAGCAGTTTAATCCCCACAGGGGCTGGCTACACCTTC
TRBJ1-4	TRBV9	-	TRBD1	CASSGRPGTGVEKLFF	TGTGCCAGCAGCGGACGGCCCGGGACAGGGGTTGAAAAACTGTTTTTT
TRBJ1-5	TRBV4-1	-	-	CASSYNSNQPQHF	TGCGCCAGCAGCTATAATAGCAATCAGCCCCAGCATTTT
TRBJ1-3	TRBV7-6	-	-	CASSLKAGATSGNTIYF	TGTGCCAGCAGCTTAAAGGCAGGGGCTACGTCTGGAAACACCATATATTTT
TRBJ1-5	TRBV5-6	-	-	CASSSRGSNQPQHF	TGTGCCAGCAGTTCCCGGGGGAGCAATCAGCCCCAGCATTTT
TRBJ2-7	TRBV12-3/TRBV12-4	-	-	CASSLMRNEQYF	TGTGCCAGCAGTTTGATGAGGAACGAGCAGTACTTC
TRBJ2-2	TRBV7-3	-	TRBD1	CASSLVGTGANTGELFF	TGTGCCAGCAGCTTGGTCGGAACAGGGGCGAACACCGGGGAGCTGTTTTTT
TRBJ2-7	TRBV7-7	once	TRBD1	CASSIAQGSSYEQYF	TGTGCTAGCAGCATTGCACAGGGGTCCTCCTACGAGCAGTACTTC
TRBJ1-3	TRBV6-5	few	TRBD1	CASRIGQGPGNTIYF	TGTGCCAGCAGAATTGGACAGGGGCCTGGAAACACCATATATTTT
TRBJ2-7	TRBV7-8	-	-	CASSLNAGPYEQYF	TGTGCCAGCAGCTTAAACGCAGGGCCATACGAGCAGTACTTC
TRBJ1-1	TRBV3-1/TRBV3-2	few	-	CASSQGSDRGTEAFF	TGTGCCAGCAGCCAAGGCAGTGACAGAGGCACTGAAGCTTTCTTT
TRBJ1-1	TRBV16	-	-	CASSRQGNTEAFF	TGTGCCAGCAGCAGGCAGGGGAACACTGAAGCTTTCTTT